The table lists the clone carrying this TCR beta chain with a few counts. Its target is not known. The CDR3 runs 13 residues. Trimming stripped 3 bases from V and 5 bases from J, with 14 bases between. Looked up from germline, CDR1 is DFQATT and CDR2 is SNEGSKA (reference sequence). This entry belongs to a study of response to subunit inactivated influenza vaccine. Overall study findings and caveats: Authors suggested each seasonal flu vaccination may recruit only limited numbers of new T cells.

From the RT-PCR reads, TCRdb called clonotypes with MiXCR, one entry per CDR3 protein. Of about 780,000 distinct CDR3 sequences detected, roughly 20% appear once; the ten largest clones hold about a tenth. The sample here was PBMCs from blood, taken approximately 5 days after vaccination. The V call is TRBV20-1, the J call TRBJ2-7; a weak D match, TRBD2 (6 bases). The TCR originated in a middle-aged man who received an inactivated influenza vaccine. CDR3 sequence reads: CSASGGRSDEQYF. In DNA form, the CDR3 reads TGCAGTGCTAGCGGGGGAAGGTCGGACGAGCAGTACTTC.